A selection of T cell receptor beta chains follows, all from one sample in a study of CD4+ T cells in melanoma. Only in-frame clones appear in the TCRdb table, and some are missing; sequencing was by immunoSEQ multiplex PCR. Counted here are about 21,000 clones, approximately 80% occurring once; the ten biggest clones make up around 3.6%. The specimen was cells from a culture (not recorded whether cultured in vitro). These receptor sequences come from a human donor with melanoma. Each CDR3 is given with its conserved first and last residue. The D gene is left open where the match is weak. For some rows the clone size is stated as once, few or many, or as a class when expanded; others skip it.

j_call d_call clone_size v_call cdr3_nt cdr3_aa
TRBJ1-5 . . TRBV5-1 TGCGCCAGCAGCTTGTCAGGAGTTTATAGCAATCAGCCCCAGCATTTT CASSLSGVYSNQPQHF
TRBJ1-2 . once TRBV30 TGTGCCTGGAGTGTAAATCGTCTTGATGAGGGCTACACCTTC CAWSVNRLDEGYTF
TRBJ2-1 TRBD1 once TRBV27 TGTGCCAGCAGAATCCCCGGACAGGGCAGAAATGAGCAGTTCTTC CASRIPGQGRNEQFF
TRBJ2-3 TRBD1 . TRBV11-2 TGTGCCAGCAGCCGCTTGACCCTGGGACAGCGCACAGATACGCAGTATTTT CASSRLTLGQRTDTQYF
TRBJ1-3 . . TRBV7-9 TGTGCCAGCAGCATCCCGCGGTCGGACAGCTACTCTGGAAACACCATATATTTT CASSIPRSDSYSGNTIYF
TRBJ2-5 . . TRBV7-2 TGTGCCAGCAGCTTAGCGTTTCTCCAAGAGACCCAGTACTTC CASSLAFLQETQYF
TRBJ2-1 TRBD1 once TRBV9 TGTGCCAGCAGTATTGGGACAGGGACCTACAATGAGCAGTTCTTC CASSIGTGTYNEQFF
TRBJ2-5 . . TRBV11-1 TGTGCCAGCAGTTCTACAGGGATAGAGCAGTACTTC CASSSTGIEQYF
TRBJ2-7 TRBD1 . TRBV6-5 TGTGCCAGCAGTTATCAGGGGACAGCCTCCTACGAGCAGTACTTC CASSYQGTASYEQYF
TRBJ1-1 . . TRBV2 TGTGCCAGCAGTGTGCAGGACACTGAAGCTTTCTTT CASSVQDTEAFF
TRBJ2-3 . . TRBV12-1 TGTGCCAGCAGCGAGCCGGGACTAGCGGGGGGGCTAAGAGATACGCAGTATTTT CASSEPGLAGGLRDTQYF
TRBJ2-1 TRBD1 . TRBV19 TGTGCCAGTAGGAAGGGGGCCCTCTTTAACAATGAGCAGTTCTTC CASRKGALFNNEQFF
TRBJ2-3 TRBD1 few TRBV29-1 TGCAGCGTTGAAGTGGGTCAGGGGGCAGATACGCAGTATTTT CSVEVGQGADTQYF
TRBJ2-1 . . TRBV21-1 TGTGCCAGCAGCAGACGGGACGGTATGTCCTACAATGAGCAGTTCTTC CASSRRDGMSYNEQFF
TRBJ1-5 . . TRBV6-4 TGTGCCAGCAGCCCGGATGGTGGGGAGCCCCAGCATTTT CASSPDGGEPQHF
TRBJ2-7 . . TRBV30 TGTGCCTGGAGTCGGCTGGGGGCCCGGTACGAGCAGTACTTC CAWSRLGARYEQYF
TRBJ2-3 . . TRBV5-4 TGTGCCAGCAGCTTGGGAAAGAACAGGGAAGGGTTGGATACGCAGTATTTT CASSLGKNREGLDTQYF
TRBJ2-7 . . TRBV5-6 TGTGCCAGCAGTAGGCGAGGGGGAACTTACGAGCAGTACTTC CASSRRGGTYEQYF
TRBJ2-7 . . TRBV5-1 TGCGCCAGCAGCTTGGATCCGAGGATCGGCTACGAGCAGTACTTC CASSLDPRIGYEQYF
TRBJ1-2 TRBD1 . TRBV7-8 TGTGCCAGCAGCCCGGCCCATCAGGGGGCGAGAGGCTACACCTTC CASSPAHQGARGYTF
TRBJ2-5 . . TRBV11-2 TGTGCCAGCAGCATCCGAGAGGCGTCTACCCAGTACTTC CASSIREASTQYF
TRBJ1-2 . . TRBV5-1 TGCGCCAGCAGCCCCGGATTTTACATAGCCCTTAACTATGGCTACACCTTC CASSPGFYIALNYGYTF
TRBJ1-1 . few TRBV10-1 TGCGCCAGCAGTCCCCGGACCCCGGACGGTGAAGCTTTCTTT CASSPRTPDGEAFF
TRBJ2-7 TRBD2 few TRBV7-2 TGTGCCAGCAGCTTAACTAGCGGGGGGCGAGGGCCTGGTGAGCAGTACTTC CASSLTSGGRGPGEQYF
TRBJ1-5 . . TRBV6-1 TGTGCCAGCAGTGAAGGGGCGGGAGGTTATAGCAATCAGCCCCAGCATTTT CASSEGAGGYSNQPQHF
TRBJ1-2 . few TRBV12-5 TGTGCTAGTGGTTCGCCCACACGGGCGGGCTACACCTTC CASGSPTRAGYTF
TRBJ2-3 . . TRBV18 TGTGCCAGCTCACCAGTAGTTAGCACAGATACGCAGTATTTT CASSPVVSTDTQYF
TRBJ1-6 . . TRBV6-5 TGTGCCAGCAGTTACTCTTCGGGGTATTATAATTCACCCCTCCACTTT CASSYSSGYYNSPLHF
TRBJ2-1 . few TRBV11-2 TGTGCCAGCAGCTCCAGACAGGGAGGGAATGAGCAGTTCTTC CASSSRQGGNEQFF